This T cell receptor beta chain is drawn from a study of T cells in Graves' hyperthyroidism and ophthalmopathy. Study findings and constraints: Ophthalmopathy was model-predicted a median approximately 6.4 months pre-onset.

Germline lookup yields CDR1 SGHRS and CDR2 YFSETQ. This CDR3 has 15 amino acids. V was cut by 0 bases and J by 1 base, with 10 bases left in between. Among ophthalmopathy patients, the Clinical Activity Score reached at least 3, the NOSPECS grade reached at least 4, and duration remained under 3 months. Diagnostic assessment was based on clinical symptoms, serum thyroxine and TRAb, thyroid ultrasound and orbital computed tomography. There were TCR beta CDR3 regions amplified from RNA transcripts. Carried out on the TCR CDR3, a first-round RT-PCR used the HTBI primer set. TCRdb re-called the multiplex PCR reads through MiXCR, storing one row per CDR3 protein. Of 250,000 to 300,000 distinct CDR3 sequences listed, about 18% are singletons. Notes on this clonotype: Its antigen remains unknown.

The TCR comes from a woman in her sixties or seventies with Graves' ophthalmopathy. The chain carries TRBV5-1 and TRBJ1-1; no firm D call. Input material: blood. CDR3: CASSLVPGANTEAFF. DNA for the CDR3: TGCGCCAGCAGCTTGGTTCCGGGAGCGAACACTGAAGCTTTCTTT.